What follows are 24 T cell receptor beta chains derived from one specimen sequenced in a study of blood T cell repertoires in COVID-19. The data were produced by immunoSEQ multiplex PCR, yet TCRdb's version contains in-frame clones alone and is incomplete. This table has hundreds of thousands of clones, roughly three quarters appearing once. The sequenced sample was peripheral blood. The receptors were gathered from a middle-aged woman with active or convalescent COVID-19.

The genes are TRBV28 and TRBJ2-7; D not resolved. This CDR3 has 13 amino acids. Trimming left V 6 bases short and J 3 bases short, with 12 bases between. CDR1 is MDHEN, CDR2 SYDVKM, per germline. The CDR3 region has the DNA TGTGCCAGCAGGACAAGTAGGATCTACGAGCAGTACTTC. Residues: CASRTSRIYEQYF. The full variable domain, with the rest looked up from reference TRBV28 and TRBJ2-7, is DVKVTQSSRYLVKRTGEKVFLECVQDMDHENMFWYRQDPGLGLRLIYFSYDVKMKEKGDIPEGYSVSREKKERFSLILESASTNQTSMYLCASRTSRIYEQYFGPGTRLTVT.

V gene TRBV2 combines with J gene TRBJ1-6; D perhaps matches TRBD1 (6 bases). This CDR3 comprises 16 residues. From germline, CDR1 is SNHLY and CDR2 FYNNEI. The V end lost 4 bases, the J end lost 7 bases, and 17 bases lay between the germline ends. The CDR3, as DNA: TGTGCCAGCAGTGTAAGAATACAGGGTAAAAATTCACCCCTCCACTTT. This sequence encodes CASSVRIQGKNSPLHF.

This rearrangement joins TRBV27 to TRBJ1-2; TRBD1 agrees at 9 bases. Germline-derived CDR1 and CDR2 are MNHEY and SMNVEV (reference sequence). The CDR3 has 13 amino acids. J gave up 6 bases and V 5 bases, and 4 bases lay outside the gene matches. In DNA form, the CDR3 reads TGTGCCAGCAGTCAGGGACAGGGTAATGGCTACACCTTC. Encoded protein: CASSQGQGNGYTF.

This chain links TRBV5-1 with TRBJ1-1; D unclear. Germline V gives CDR1 SGHRS, CDR2 YFSETQ. V lost 2 bases, J lost 1 base, and 9 bases lay in between. The CDR3 consists of 14 residues. The CDR3 loop is CASSFNRGNTEAFF. The CDR3 region has the DNA TGCGCCAGCAGCTTTAACCGGGGGAACACTGAAGCTTTCTTT.

The CDR3 is CASSGTTGTRYEKLFF. Written as DNA, the CDR3 is TGTGCCAGCAGCGGCACCACCGGGACAAGATATGAAAAACTGTTTTTT. The V call is TRBV5-6, the J call TRBJ1-4; possible D gene TRBD1, 6 bases. The germline V and J ends were trimmed by 4 bases and 6 bases, with 19 bases remaining between them. CDR1 and CDR2 (germline): SGHDT, YYEEEE. This CDR3 spans 16 amino acids.

About this clone: The sample carries other DNA sequences with the same CDR3. The chain carries TRBV9 and TRBJ1-5, with 9 bases lining up with TRBD1. Trimming at V came to 2 bases and at J to 4 bases, leaving 4 bases not matched to a gene. CDR1 SGDLS and CDR2 YYNGEE come from the germline V gene. The CDR3 is 15 amino acids. The CDR3 DNA follows: TGTGCCAGCAGCGTGGGCGGGACAGGGAATCAGCCCCAGCATTTT. It codes for CASSVGGTGNQPQHF.

This rearrangement joins TRBV28 to TRBJ1-2, with 9 bases matching TRBD1. CDR1 is MDHEN and CDR2 is SYDVKM in the germline V gene. The CDR3 has 14 residues. Trimming removed 5 bases from V and 5 bases from J; junction bases left unmatched: 6. The CDR3, as DNA: TGTGCCAGCAGTCCCGGGACAGGGTTTTATGGCTACACCTTC. Translation gives CASSPGTGFYGYTF.

The chain carries TRBV5-6 and TRBJ2-5, with TRBD1 as a possible D gene (6 bases). V lost 2 bases and J 5 bases, leaving 19 bases between the germline ends. This CDR3 comprises 16 residues. The germline V gene encodes CDR1 SGHDT and CDR2 YYEEEE. The CDR3, as DNA: TGTGCCAGCAGCTTCTACCAGGGGTATGGATTGGAGACCCAGTACTTC. The encoded protein is CASSFYQGYGLETQYF.

This chain uses TRBV7-3 with TRBJ2-1, with 9 bases lining up with TRBD2. This CDR3 is built from 11 residues. The trim removed 4 bases at V and 13 bases at J, leaving 2 bases unmatched. Germline CDR1 and CDR2: SGHTA and FQGTGA. The chain's CDR3 is CASSSGLAQFF. The CDR3, as DNA: TGTGCCAGCAGCTCGGGACTAGCCCAGTTCTTC. Looking up the rest from reference TRBV7-3 and TRBJ2-1 gives the full variable domain: GAGVSQTPSNKVTEKGKYVELRCDPISGHTALYWYRQSLGQGPEFLIYFQGTGAADDSGLPNDRFFAVRPEGSVSTLKIQRTERGDSAVYLCASSSGLAQFFGPGTRLTVL.

The rearrangement uses TRBV27 and TRBJ2-3, with 10 bases matching TRBD2. The CDR3 contains 16 residues. CDR1 MNHEY and CDR2 SMNVEV come from the germline V gene (reference sequence). Trimming took 1 base from V and 6 from J; bases not matched to a gene: 7. CDR3 in DNA: TGTGCCAGCAGTTTATTTCCTAGCGGGGGTGGCGATACGCAGTATTTT. Translation: CASSLFPSGGGDTQYF.

This chain links TRBV5-4 with TRBJ1-1, with 9 nucleotides matching TRBD1. CDR3 length: 17 residues. Germline V gene data show CDR1 as SGHNT and CDR2 as YYREEE (reference sequence). After removal of 0 bases from V and 10 bases from J, the junction contained 16 bases not matched to a gene. The CDR3 nucleotides are TGTGCCAGCAGCTTGGGGGGTCCGGGACAGGGTATCAACCGAGCTTTCTTT. It codes for CASSLGGPGQGINRAFF.

The chain is built from TRBV9 and TRBJ1-5; D perhaps matches TRBD1 (5 bases). V lost 1 base and J lost 6, with 11 bases in between. There are 14 residues in the CDR3. The germline CDR1 and CDR2 sequences are SGDLS and YYNGEE. The CDR3 sequence: CASSVQGSSQPQHF. CDR3 sequence (DNA): TGTGCCAGCAGCGTACAGGGTTCGAGTCAGCCCCAGCATTTT.

The genes are TRBV4-1 and TRBJ2-7; perhaps TRBD2 as D (6 bases). CDR1 is MGHRA, CDR2 YSYEKL, per germline. The CDR3 extends over 14 amino acids. The V end was cut by 1 base, the J end by 3 bases, with 10 bases between. The CDR3 sequence is CASSQGDSLYEQYF. The CDR3 DNA reads as TGCGCCAGCAGCCAAGGGGACTCCCTCTACGAGCAGTACTTC.

This chain connects TRBV10-3 to TRBJ2-7; D gene uncertain. The CDR3 has 12 residues. Germline CDR1 is ENHRY and CDR2 is SYGVKD. V shed 4 bases and J shed 1 base, with 5 bases lying between them. CDR3 in amino acids: CAISGESYEQYF. The CDR3, as DNA: TGTGCCATCAGTGGAGAGTCCTACGAGCAGTACTTC.

This rearrangement joins TRBV10-3 to TRBJ1-6, with D maybe TRBD1 (5 bases). This CDR3 has 14 amino acids. V was trimmed by 7 bases and J by 5 bases, leaving 12 bases between them. The germline V gene encodes CDR1 ENHRY and CDR2 SYGVKD. As DNA, the CDR3 is TGTGCCATCACAAGGGGTATCGATAATTCACCCCTCCACTTT. Amino acid sequence: CAITRGIDNSPLHF.

The V call is TRBV7-8, the J call TRBJ1-5, with 9 bases that match TRBD1. The CDR3 consists of 14 residues. J was trimmed by 6 bases and V by 5 bases; bases with no gene match: 5. Germline loops: CDR1 SGHVS, CDR2 FQNEAQ. The CDR3 is CASSEGQGLQPQHF. CDR3 DNA sequence: TGTGCCAGCAGCGAGGGACAGGGTCTTCAGCCCCAGCATTTT.

The J gene is TRBJ2-7, the V gene TRBV29-1; 7 bases are shared with TRBD1. The V gene end was trimmed by 7 bases and the J gene end by 5 bases; junction bases not matched to a gene: 8. This CDR3 has 12 amino acids. CDR1 and CDR2 from the germline V gene are SQVTM and ANQGSEA. CDR3 coding DNA: TGCAGCGATGAGAGGCAGGGGGACGAGCAGTACTTC. Protein: CSDERQGDEQYF.

The chain has TRBV7-9 and TRBJ2-7; 7 bases fit TRBD1. After removal of 6 bases from V and 0 bases from J, the junction contained 2 bases not matched to a gene. Germline V gene lookup returns CDR1 SEHNR and CDR2 FQNEAQ (reference sequence). The CDR3 runs to 13 residues. The CDR3 is CASRTGSSYEQYF. For the CDR3, the DNA is TGTGCCAGCAGGACAGGGAGCTCCTACGAGCAGTACTTC.

J is TRBJ2-3 and V is TRBV7-2; 8 nucleotides agree with TRBD2. The germline gives CDR1 SGHTA, CDR2 FQGNSA. The CDR3 is 15 residues long. The J segment lost 4 bases and the V segment lost 6 bases, leaving 9 bases of the junction unmatched. DNA of the CDR3: TGTGCCAGCAGTCCAACAGCGGGGGTGCCAGATACGCAGTATTTT. It is translated as CASSPTAGVPDTQYF.

V usage is TRBV7-2 and J usage is TRBJ2-7; the match to TRBD1 covers 8 bases. Germline trimming cut 3 bases from V and 7 bases from J; bases unmatched to any gene: 5. CDR3 length: 13 amino acids. Germline lookup yields CDR1 SGHTA and CDR2 FQGNSA. The CDR3, as DNA: TGTGCCAGCAGCTTCCAGGGGGCGCGTGAGCAGTACGTC. Its protein is CASSFQGAREQYV.

This clone came up a few times. V is TRBV30 and J is TRBJ1-1; D ambiguous. Germline values: CDR1 GTSNPN, CDR2 SVGIG (reference sequence). The V end lost 0 bases, the J end lost 3 bases, and 14 bases lay between the germline ends. The CDR3 consists of 15 residues. In DNA form, the CDR3 reads TGTGCCTGGAGTGTACTAATCACGGGTGACACTGAAGCTTTCTTT. Amino acid sequence: CAWSVLITGDTEAFF. The full variable domain, its missing parts supplied by reference TRBV30 and TRBJ1-1, is SQTIHQWPATLVQPVGSPLSLECTVEGTSNPNLYWYRQAAGRGLQLLFYSVGIGQISSEVPQNLSASRPQDRQFILSSKKLLLSDSGFYLCAWSVLITGDTEAFFGQGTRLTVV.

This chain connects TRBV27 to TRBJ1-6; D is ambiguous. This CDR3 has 14 amino acids. V dropped 7 bases and J dropped 10 bases, with 17 bases sitting between them. Germline-derived CDR1 and CDR2 are MNHEY and SMNVEV (reference sequence). The CDR3 loop is CASTSGGLYSPLHF. The CDR3 DNA reads as TGTGCCAGCACTTCAGGAGGGTTATACTCACCCCTCCACTTT.

The V call is TRBV20-1, the J call TRBJ2-7; D perhaps matches TRBD1 (6 bases). The V end was cut by 3 bases, the J end by 2 bases, with 17 bases between. Germline V gene data show CDR1 as DFQATT and CDR2 as SNEGSKA (reference sequence). This CDR3 contains 15 residues. The CDR3 DNA sequence: TGCAGTGCTAGTGGTGGCAGGGGTAACCCCTACGAGCAGTACTTC. It translates to CSASGGRGNPYEQYF.

This chain links TRBV11-2 with TRBJ1-1; D not certain. V gave up 0 bases and J gave up 1 base, with 12 bases separating them. Germline loops: CDR1 SGHAT, CDR2 FQNNGV. CDR3 length equals 16 residues. CDR3 region: CASSLDSPQKNTEAFF. The CDR3 DNA follows: TGTGCCAGCAGCTTAGATTCTCCCCAGAAGAACACTGAAGCTTTCTTT.